These 29 T cell receptor beta chains share one sample of origin, sequenced in a study of shared clonotypes between healthy human individuals. As defined, naive CD8 cells were CD45RO-negative and positively selected for CCR7, with terminally differentiated effector memory CD45RA+ cells excluded. Here immunoSEQ multiplex PCR was the method, and the copy in TCRdb shows in-frame clones only, minus some. The sample lists roughly 2,000,000 clones, about 95% occurring once. The sequenced material came from naive CD8+ T cells sorted from blood. The receptors come from a man aged 18 to 29 in good health.

In this sample, this clone turned up a few times. The rearrangement uses TRBV4-3 and TRBJ1-4; no clear D gene. The CDR3 sequence is 12 residues long. CDR1 LGHNA and CDR2 YSLEER come from the germline V gene. V lost 2 bases to trimming and J lost 8 bases, with 6 bases between them. The CDR3 DNA is TGCGCCAGCAGCCAACTGGGGGAAAAACTGTTTTTT. Protein product: CASSQLGEKLFF.

This clone was counted between two and nine times. The rearrangement joins TRBV4-1 to TRBJ2-7, with 7 bases that match TRBD2. The V gene's germline CDR1 is MGHRA and CDR2 YSYEKL. V lost 5 bases to trimming and J lost 2 bases; unmatched junction nucleotides: 3. The CDR3 length is 13 residues. DNA for the CDR3: TGCGCCAGCAGCTCTGGGGGGGCCTACGAGCAGTACTTC. The encoded protein is CASSSGGAYEQYF.

The J gene is TRBJ1-4, the V gene TRBV6-5; D unclear. The CDR3 consists of 16 residues. Germline V gives CDR1 MNHEY, CDR2 SVGAGI. The V gene lost 0 bases and the J gene lost 7 bases, with 15 bases spanning the gap. The CDR3 sequence: CASSYSKGWAGEKLFF. DNA for the CDR3: TGTGCCAGCAGTTACTCGAAAGGATGGGCGGGTGAAAAACTGTTTTTT.

The chain carries TRBV25-1 and TRBJ1-1; a possible D gene is TRBD1 (6 bases). The CDR3 length is 11 residues. Between the trimmed V and J ends, which lost 9 bases and 11 bases, there was a span of 16 bases. The germline V gene encodes CDR1 MGHDK and CDR2 SYGVNS. As DNA, the CDR3 is TGTGCCAGTACCATCACAGGGTATGCTTTCTTT. Translated, it gives CASTITGYAFF.

The rearrangement links TRBV30 to TRBJ2-7; D uncertain. Trimming shortened V by 0 bases and J by 0 bases, and 12 bases separated the two germline ends. Per the germline V gene, CDR1 is GTSNPN and CDR2 is SVGIG (reference sequence). This CDR3 is 15 amino acids long. The CDR3 loop is CAWSVPDRFSYEQYF. The DNA for the CDR3 is TGTGCCTGGAGTGTACCAGACCGTTTCTCCTACGAGCAGTACTTC.

The gene calls are TRBV14 and TRBJ1-1, with D possibly being TRBD1 (5 bases). Trimming removed 4 bases from V and 5 bases from J, with 23 bases in between. Per the germline V gene, CDR1 is SGHDN and CDR2 is FVKESK. This CDR3 is built from 17 residues. Here the CDR3 reads CASSLTDGGEGMTEAFF. CDR3 sequence (DNA): TGTGCCAGCAGCCTCACGGACGGGGGGGAGGGAATGACTGAAGCTTTCTTT.

The rearrangement links TRBV13 to TRBJ2-1; 9 bases are shared with TRBD1. CDR3 length: 18 amino acids. CDR1 is PRHDT, CDR2 FYEKMQ, per germline (reference sequence). Unmatched junction bases numbered 12, after V lost 4 bases and J lost 2 bases. The DNA of the CDR3 is TGTGCCAGCAGCTCGAACCTGAAACAGGGGGCAGCCTACAATGAGCAGTTCTTC. It encodes CASSSNLKQGAAYNEQFF.

Notes on this clone: The same CDR3 also results from other DNA sequences found in this sample. This chain connects TRBV7-9 to TRBJ1-1; D call uncertain. Germline CDR1 and CDR2: SEHNR and FQNEAQ (reference sequence). The CDR3 runs 13 residues. The germline V and J ends were trimmed by 6 bases and 0 bases, with 8 bases remaining between them. The DNA for the CDR3 is TGTGCCAGCAGACTAGGACTGAACACTGAAGCTTTCTTT. Amino acids: CASRLGLNTEAFF.

The chain combines TRBV7-2 with TRBJ2-5; D not certain. There are 18 residues in the CDR3. V was cut by 4 bases and J by 3 bases, with 24 bases left in between. Per the germline V gene, CDR1 is SGHTA and CDR2 is FQGNSA. The CDR3, as DNA: TGTGCCAGCAGCTCCGATAACCCTCGGATCGTTGGTAAAGAGACCCAGTACTTC. Amino acids: CASSSDNPRIVGKETQYF. Supplemented by reference TRBV7-2 and TRBJ2-5, the full variable domain reads GAGVSQSPSNKVTEKGKDVELRCDPISGHTALYWYRQSLGQGLEFLIYFQGNSAPDKSGLPSDRFSAERTGGSVSTLTIQRTQQEDSAVYLCASSSDNPRIVGKETQYFGPGTRLLVL.

V and J are TRBV29-1 and TRBJ1-3; 8 nucleotides line up with TRBD1. This CDR3 region has 15 residues. CDR1 and CDR2 from the germline V gene are SQVTM and ANQGSEA. Losses at the gene ends were 4 bases for V and 2 bases for J; bases not matched to a gene: 7. DNA for the CDR3: TGCAGCGTTGGCCTGGACAGGGTACCTGGAAACACCATATATTTT. Its protein product is CSVGLDRVPGNTIYF.

This clone was seen once. The chain carries TRBV4-1 and TRBJ2-1; possibly TRBD1 for D (5 bases). This CDR3 contains 15 residues. Germline values: CDR1 MGHRA, CDR2 YSYEKL. With 1 base removed from V and 5 bases from J, the gap between germline ends came to 12 bases. The CDR3, as DNA: TGCGCCAGCAGCCAAGCTCAGGGCCTTGACAATGAGCAGTTCTTC. Translated, it gives CASSQAQGLDNEQFF.

The J gene is TRBJ2-7, the V gene TRBV5-1; TRBD1 agrees at 7 bases. The V gene's germline CDR1 is SGHRS and CDR2 YFSETQ. The V gene end was trimmed by 4 bases and the J gene end by 1 base; junction bases not matched to a gene: 8. The CDR3 covers 15 residues. The chain's CDR3 is CASSGTGAYSYEQYF. Written as DNA, the CDR3 is TGCGCCAGCAGCGGAACAGGGGCCTATTCCTACGAGCAGTACTTC.

J is TRBJ2-3 and V is TRBV5-6; 11 bases map to TRBD1. The CDR3 is 15 amino acids. J gave up 4 bases and V 4 bases, and 5 bases lay outside the gene matches. Germline lookup yields CDR1 SGHDT and CDR2 YYEEEE. In DNA, the CDR3 is TGTGCCAGCAGCACCCGGGACAGGGGGGCAGATACGCAGTATTTT. This gives the protein CASSTRDRGADTQYF.

This clone has a single count. This sequence joins TRBV13 and TRBJ1-2; maybe TRBD1 (5 bases). The length of the CDR3 is 18 residues. The germline gives CDR1 PRHDT, CDR2 FYEKMQ (reference sequence). V dropped 2 bases and J dropped 0 bases, with 19 bases sitting between them. CDR3 sequence reads: CASSLSGDYSLANYGYTF. In DNA form, the CDR3 reads TGTGCCAGCAGCTTAAGCGGGGACTACAGCTTAGCTAACTATGGCTACACCTTC.

The chain carries TRBV10-3 and TRBJ1-1, with a weak D call TRBD1 (6 bases). V lost 6 bases and J 5 bases, leaving 19 bases between the germline ends. The CDR3 runs to 15 residues. Germline loops: CDR1 ENHRY, CDR2 SYGVKD. The CDR3 DNA is TGTGCCATCAGCTCAGGCAGGGGATGGGAAACTGAAGCTTTCTTT. It encodes CAISSGRGWETEAFF.

This clone was observed a single time. This chain joins TRBV2 and TRBJ2-7; D unresolved. Germline-derived CDR1 and CDR2 are SNHLY and FYNNEI. The V and J ends lost 7 bases and 6 bases respectively, with 16 bases between them. This CDR3 comprises 13 residues. DNA of the CDR3: TGTGCCAGCATCGGAAAGGAGACTCCCGAGCAGTACTTC. As protein: CASIGKETPEQYF.

The chain uses TRBV6-6 and TRBJ2-5; D unresolved. This CDR3 is built from 11 residues. Germline V gene sequence: CDR1 MNHNY, CDR2 SVGAGI (reference sequence). V was cut by 5 bases and J by 1 base, with 2 bases left in between. CDR3 sequence: CASSIQETQYF. The DNA of the CDR3 is TGTGCCAGCAGTATCCAAGAGACCCAGTACTTC.

This sequence joins TRBV27 and TRBJ2-5; 8 nucleotides agree with TRBD1. Germline values: CDR1 MNHEY, CDR2 SMNVEV (reference sequence). V lost 0 bases and J lost 5; bases outside the gene matches: 5. CDR3 size: 15 residues. The CDR3 coding sequence is TGTGCCAGCAGTTTATCGGCAAACAGGGGGGAGACCCAGTACTTC. Translating it yields CASSLSANRGETQYF.

This chain links TRBV11-3 with TRBJ2-1; 9 bases are shared with TRBD2. Germline V lookup: CDR1 SGHNT, CDR2 YENEEA. The ends lost 4 bases at V and 10 bases at J; junction bases unmatched: 14. The CDR3 is made up of 16 amino acids. CDR3 loop: CASSSISGTSQGEQFF. The CDR3 DNA reads TGTGCCAGCAGCTCAATATCCGGGACTAGCCAGGGGGAGCAGTTCTTC. Full variable domain (outside the CDR3, taken from reference TRBV11-3 and TRBJ2-1): EAGVVQSPRYKIIEKKQPVAFWCNPISGHNTLYWYLQNLGQGPELLIRYENEEAVDDSQLPKDRFSAERLKGVDSTLKIQPAELGDSAVYLCASSSISGTSQGEQFFGPGTRLTVL.

This sequence joins TRBV5-6 and TRBJ2-5, with TRBD2 identical over 8 bases. V was clipped by 0 bases and J by 5 bases; unmatched bases: 15. CDR1 and CDR2 (germline): SGHDT, YYEEEE. The CDR3 length is 18 residues. In nucleotides, the CDR3 is TGTGCCAGCAGCTTGGTCCCCCCCGGGGGGGTTAGGTGGGAGACCCAGTACTTC. Amino acids: CASSLVPPGGVRWETQYF. The full variable domain, completed using reference TRBV5-6 and TRBJ2-5, is DAGVTQSPTHLIKTRGQQVTLRCSPKSGHDTVSWYQQALGQGPQFIFQYYEEEERQRGNFPDRFSGHQFPNYSSELNVNALLLGDSALYLCASSLVPPGGVRWETQYFGPGTRLLVL.

The CDR3: CASSLSGSAGNTIYF. CDR3 sequence (DNA): TGTGCCAGCAGCTTGTCAGGGTCTGCGGGAAACACCATATATTTT. The chain has TRBV5-4 and TRBJ1-3; D might be TRBD1 (5 bases). Germline CDR1 SGHNT, CDR2 YYREEE (reference sequence). V was clipped by 1 base and J by 4 bases, with 12 bases between them. CDR3 length: 15 amino acids.

The V call is TRBV2, the J call TRBJ1-6, with D tentatively TRBD1 (6 bases). Trimming shortened V by 2 bases and J by 0 bases, and 14 bases separated the two germline ends. The CDR3 runs 18 residues. In germline, CDR1 is SNHLY, CDR2 FYNNEI. In DNA form, the CDR3 reads TGTGCCAGCAGTGAAAGCCCAGGGGCGTTCTCCTATAATTCACCCCTCCACTTT. Translated: CASSESPGAFSYNSPLHF.

This rearrangement joins TRBV28 to TRBJ2-7; the D gene is possibly TRBD2 (5 bases). Germline CDR1 and CDR2: MDHEN and SYDVKM. Trimming took off 6 bases at V and 2 bases at J, with 17 bases between the two ends. The length of the CDR3 is 15 residues. The CDR3 coding sequence is TGTGCCAGCAGCCTTCCCGGGGTCATGGCCTACGAGCAGTACTTC. Amino acid sequence: CASSLPGVMAYEQYF. Together with reference TRBV28 and TRBJ2-7, the CDR3 gives the full variable domain: DVKVTQSSRYLVKRTGEKVFLECVQDMDHENMFWYRQDPGLGLRLIYFSYDVKMKEKGDIPEGYSVSREKKERFSLILESASTNQTSMYLCASSLPGVMAYEQYFGPGTRLTVT.

The J gene is TRBJ1-1, the V gene TRBV5-1; D not resolved. Germline V gene sequence: CDR1 SGHRS, CDR2 YFSETQ. This CDR3 region has 14 residues. The ends were cut back, 4 bases at V and 3 bases at J, with 13 bases in the middle. CDR3 sequence reads: CASSPPTKHTEAFF. For the CDR3, the DNA is TGCGCCAGCAGCCCACCGACCAAGCACACTGAAGCTTTCTTT. Supplemented by reference TRBV5-1 and TRBJ1-1, the full variable domain reads KAGVTQTPRYLIKTRGQQVTLSCSPISGHRSVSWYQQTPGQGLQFLFEYFSETQRNKGNFPGRFSGRQFSNSRSEMNVSTLELGDSALYLCASSPPTKHTEAFFGQGTRLTVV.

The chain links TRBV10-2 to TRBJ2-5, with D uncertain. V shed 3 bases and J shed 2 bases, with 16 bases lying between them. Germline V gives CDR1 WSHSY, CDR2 SAAADI. CDR3 length: 16 amino acids. CDR3 bases: TGCGCCAGCAGTGACGTTAACTTCTGGGATCAAGAGACCCAGTACTTC. Protein product: CASSDVNFWDQETQYF.

Of note for this clone: The conserved closing phenylalanine or tryptophan is absent in this CDR3, likely reflecting a read error. The limits of the CDR3 on the DNA are not certain, so only TCRdb's listed CDR3 is given. The rearrangement links TRBV30 to TRBJ2-7; TRBD1 is the table's D call and was not checked against the DNA. The CDR3 spans 10 residues, counting both ends. Germline assignment: CDR1 GTSNPN and CDR2 SVGIG (reference sequence). The CDR3 protein is CAWTIGTLFL.

The rearrangement uses TRBV4-3 and TRBJ1-5; D may be TRBD1 (6 bases). Trimming left V 4 bases short and J 5 bases short, with 15 bases between. Germline V gives CDR1 LGHNA, CDR2 YSLEER. This CDR3 is built from 15 residues. Here the CDR3 reads CASSPQDSRDQPQHF. Here the CDR3 DNA reads TGCGCCAGCAGCCCGCAGGACAGTAGGGATCAGCCCCAGCATTTT.

As concerns this clone: This CDR3 is also generated by other DNA sequences in the sample. The chain has TRBV5-6 and TRBJ2-7, with unresolved D. Between the trimmed V and J ends, which lost 7 bases and 0 bases, there was a span of 8 bases. Germline V gene sequence: CDR1 SGHDT, CDR2 YYEEEE. This CDR3 is 12 amino acids long. The CDR3 DNA follows: TGTGCCAGCTCATCCCTCTCCTACGAGCAGTACTTC. Translating gives CASSSLSYEQYF.

V is TRBV9 and J is TRBJ2-7; 8 positions agree with TRBD1. The CDR3 runs to 16 residues. V was pared by 3 bases and J by 4 bases, with 12 bases of the junction left unmatched. CDR1 and CDR2 from the germline V gene are SGDLS and YYNGEE. The CDR3 DNA reads as TGTGCCAGCAGCGCCGGACAGGGAATGATCGGGTACGAGCAGTACTTC. Its translation is CASSAGQGMIGYEQYF.